The T cell receptor beta chain under discussion was sequenced for a study of T cells in tumors after PD-1 blockade. Overall study: During anti-PD-1 treatment, some patients continued daily vismodegib 150 mg. Peripheral blood samples averaged roughly 40,000 unique clonotypes and about 110,000 templates.

Generated by immunoSEQ multiplex PCR, the TCRdb table keeps only in-frame clones and is missing some. This sample has around 50,000 clones, with roughly 73% found just once. Trimming took 8 bases from V and 0 from J, leaving 10 bases between them. The CDR3 has 13 amino acids. Germline-derived CDR1 and CDR2 are KGHSH and LQKENI. The sequencing here drew on PBMCs, taken before anti-PD-1 treatment. This chain uses TRBV18 with TRBJ1-1; D not resolved. The clonotype originates from a human donor with basal cell carcinoma. CDR3 loop: CASGVKVNTEAFF. The DNA of the CDR3 is TGTGCCAGCGGAGTAAAGGTGAACACTGAAGCTTTCTTT. The whole variable domain, filled in from reference TRBV18 and TRBJ1-1, reads NAGVMQNPRHLVRRRGQEARLRCSPMKGHSHVYWYRQLPEEGLKFMVYLQKENIIDESGMPKERFSAEFPKEGPSILRIQQVVRGDSAAYFCASGVKVNTEAFFGQGTRLTVV.